The 27 T cell receptor beta chains reported below all come from one sample, sequenced in a study of T cell responses to AZD1222 COVID-19 vaccine (dated by TCRdb to about 2021). The intended sense of this specimen's time point label: baseline before first vaccination. Library generation was performed with the immunoSEQ multiplex PCR assay. TCRdb provides this immuneACCESS table in a form limited to in-frame rearrangements. Some clones are lacking; in checked studies, under half of them reflect an unresolved V gene, and why the rest are absent is not known. The sample data list under 55,000 clones, and roughly 80% of these were observed just once. The ten largest make up about a tenth of the sample. The source was peripheral blood, collected on day 0 of AZD1222 vaccination. These receptors were obtained from an adult in good health.

The CDR3 bases are TGTGCCAGTACCCTTCAAGGGAGAGGGTGGTCACCCCTCCACTTT. It is translated as CASTLQGRGWSPLHF. The chain recombines TRBV19 with TRBJ1-6; D not certain. V was trimmed by 7 bases and J by 10 bases, leaving 20 bases between them. CDR1 LNHDA and CDR2 SQIVND come from the germline V gene (reference sequence). This CDR3 region has 15 residues.

The chain combines TRBV7-2 with TRBJ2-7; 9 nucleotides line up with TRBD1. The germline V gene has CDR1 SGHTA and CDR2 FQGNSA. Germline trimming cut 3 bases from V and 0 bases from J; bases unmatched to any gene: 3. The CDR3 loop spans 15 amino acids. The CDR3 DNA sequence: TGTGCCAGCAGCTTTGACAGGGGGAGCTCCTACGAGCAGTACTTC. Translation gives CASSFDRGSSYEQYF.

V and J are TRBV6-5 and TRBJ2-1, with 11 nucleotides matching TRBD2. The CDR3 is 15 amino acids. J lost 6 bases, V lost 5 bases, and 6 bases had no gene match. In germline, CDR1 is MNHEY, CDR2 SVGAGI. The CDR3, as DNA: TGTGCCAGCAGTACTCTAGCGGGAGGAACCAATGAGCAGTTCTTC. This gives the protein CASSTLAGGTNEQFF.

The chain uses TRBV19 and TRBJ2-1; 15 nucleotides match TRBD2. J was trimmed by 4 bases and V by 5 bases; bases with no gene match: 9. This CDR3 comprises 18 residues. Germline assignment: CDR1 LNHDA and CDR2 SQIVND (reference sequence). CDR3 nucleotides: TGTGCCAGTAGTTTGTCCCTTGGGACTAGCGGGAGGTACAATGAGCAGTTCTTC. It specifies CASSLSLGTSGRYNEQFF.

This chain joins TRBV24-1 and TRBJ2-3; maybe TRBD2 (6 bases). Trimming removed 6 bases at V and 5 bases at J, with 14 bases between. Germline lookup yields CDR1 KGHDR and CDR2 SFDVKD. The CDR3 length is 14 residues. CDR3 in amino acids: CATSSGRIGDTQYF. The CDR3 coding sequence is TGTGCCACCAGTTCAGGGAGGATAGGAGATACGCAGTATTTT.

This clone was seen a handful of times. The junction differs from germline at one of its ends, possibly a read error. Here the CDR3 reads CASSIRWDSPNF. The CDR3 DNA is TGTGCCAGTAGTATACGTTGGGACAGCCCTAACTTT. The V and J genes are TRBV19 and TRBJ1-1, with 7 bases fitting TRBD1. The CDR3 totals 12 residues. Per the germline V gene, CDR1 is LNHDA and CDR2 is SQIVND (reference sequence).

The V call is TRBV1, the J call TRBJ2-1; the D call in the table, TRBD2, was not verified against the DNA. TRBV1 is annotated as a pseudogene. The CDR3 is 14 residues long. DNA of the CDR3: TGCACCAGCAGCCAAGGTCGTTCGGGGAGTGAGCAGTTCTTC. It translates to CTSSQGRSGSEQFF.

V gene TRBV5-4 combines with J gene TRBJ2-7; D may be TRBD1 (6 bases). This CDR3 is built from 15 residues. The V end was cut by 4 bases, the J end by 0 bases, with 14 bases between. Germline V CDR1 and CDR2: SGHNT, YYREEE (reference sequence). The CDR3 spells CASSPDRTLSYEQYF. The CDR3 coding sequence is TGTGCCAGCAGCCCAGACAGGACTCTCTCCTACGAGCAGTACTTC. Complete variable domain (other parts from reference TRBV5-4 and TRBJ2-7): ETGVTQSPTHLIKTRGQQVTLRCSSQSGHNTVSWYQQALGQGPQFIFQYYREEENGRGNFPPRFSGLQFPNYSSELNVNALELDDSALYLCASSPDRTLSYEQYFGPGTRLTVT.

This clone showed up just a few times. The chain links TRBV7-2 to TRBJ1-1; no clear D. V was trimmed by 1 base and J by 5 bases, leaving 11 bases between them. The V gene's germline CDR1 is SGHTA and CDR2 FQGNSA. This CDR3 comprises 14 residues. CDR3 DNA sequence: TGTGCCAGCAGCTTAGGGCCATCGGGAACTGAAGCTTTCTTT. Protein sequence: CASSLGPSGTEAFF.

This clone was found once. The chain joins TRBV5-1 to TRBJ1-1; D is undetermined. The CDR3 extends over 13 amino acids. Germline V gene lookup returns CDR1 SGHRS and CDR2 YFSETQ. Trimming removed 0 bases from V and 7 bases from J, with 10 bases in between. CDR3 DNA sequence: TGCGCCAGCAGCTTGGGACTTGGGAATGAAGCTTTCTTT. Translation: CASSLGLGNEAFF.

This chain joins TRBV11-2 and TRBJ1-1, with D uncertain. V was cut by 2 bases and J by 1 base, with 11 bases left in between. Germline V gene sequence: CDR1 SGHAT, CDR2 FQNNGV. CDR3 length: 15 residues. The CDR3 reads CASSLSGLTNTEAFF. CDR3 bases: TGTGCCAGCAGCTTAAGTGGCCTTACGAACACTGAAGCTTTCTTT.

This clone has only one observation. The rearrangement uses TRBV7-3 and TRBJ1-1; D is ambiguous. Germline V gives CDR1 SGHTA, CDR2 FQGTGA. CDR3 length equals 15 residues. Deletions cut 2 bases from V and 1 base from J, with 11 bases between. The CDR3 sequence: CASSLSPHPNTEAFF. In DNA, the CDR3 is TGTGCCAGCAGCTTATCACCCCATCCGAACACTGAAGCTTTCTTT.

The table lists this clone with a count of one. The chain employs TRBV11-2 and TRBJ1-1; a possible D gene is TRBD1 (6 bases). The CDR3 extends over 15 amino acids. V lost 5 bases, J lost 4 bases, and 17 bases lay in between. Per germline, CDR1 SGHAT and CDR2 FQNNGV. CDR3 in DNA: TGTGCCAGCAGCCTCGATGGGGGGGCAAGCACTGAAGCTTTCTTT. This codes for CASSLDGGASTEAFF. Full variable domain (outside the CDR3, taken from reference TRBV11-2 and TRBJ1-1): EAGVAQSPRYKIIEKRQSVAFWCNPISGHATLYWYQQILGQGPKLLIQFQNNGVVDDSQLPKDRFSAERLKGVDSTLKIQPAKLEDSAVYLCASSLDGGASTEAFFGQGTRLTVV.

The genes are TRBV7-8 and TRBJ1-1, with 10 bases aligning to TRBD1. This CDR3 has 16 residues. In germline, CDR1 is SGHVS, CDR2 FQNEAQ. The ends lost 1 base at V and 4 bases at J; junction bases unmatched: 6. CDR3 nucleotide sequence: TGTGCCAGCAGCTTAGGGGACAGGGGAAGAGGCACTGAAGCTTTCTTT. Translating it yields CASSLGDRGRGTEAFF. Full variable domain (rest looked up from reference TRBV7-8 and TRBJ1-1): GAGVSQSPRYKVAKRGQDVALRCDPISGHVSLFWYQQALGQGPEFLTYFQNEAQLDKSGLPSDRFFAERPEGSVSTLKIQRTQQEDSAVYLCASSLGDRGRGTEAFFGQGTRLTVV.

The J gene is TRBJ2-7, the V gene TRBV2; 11 nucleotides align to TRBD2. The V gene's germline CDR1 is SNHLY and CDR2 FYNNEI. V shed 4 bases, J shed 9 bases, and the junction held 14 bases outside the gene matches. The CDR3 loop spans 16 amino acids. Here the CDR3 reads CASSGFLAGGLGRQYF. CDR3 in DNA: TGTGCCAGCAGTGGGTTTCTAGCGGGGGGCCTTGGGAGGCAGTACTTC.

This clone was seen a handful of times. The chain couples TRBV5-4 to TRBJ2-2; no firm D call. Germline loops: CDR1 SGHNT, CDR2 YYREEE (reference sequence). V lost 4 bases to trimming and J lost 2 bases, with 9 bases between them. This CDR3 region has 14 residues. The CDR3 loop reads CASSGARNTGELFF. CDR3 DNA: TGTGCCAGCAGCGGCGCTAGAAACACCGGGGAGCTGTTTTTT.

The chain has TRBV7-8 and TRBJ1-1; TRBD1 matches 9 bases. CDR3 length: 15 amino acids. V shed 1 base and J 4 bases; nucleotides not matched to a gene: 4. Germline V lookup: CDR1 SGHVS, CDR2 FQNEAQ. In DNA form, the CDR3 reads TGTGCCAGCAGCTTAGAACAGGGGGCTGGCACTGAAGCTTTCTTT. Its protein is CASSLEQGAGTEAFF.

This clone appeared once. The rearrangement joins TRBV29-1 to TRBJ2-5; TRBD1 might be the D (6 bases). The length of the CDR3 is 15 residues. Germline CDR1 is SQVTM and CDR2 is ANQGSEA. The germline V and J ends were trimmed by 8 bases and 4 bases, with 23 bases remaining between them. The CDR3 loop reads CSIRSGARGIETQYF. CDR3 DNA sequence: TGCAGCATACGTTCAGGGGCTAGAGGGATAGAGACCCAGTACTTC.

The genes are TRBV5-5 and TRBJ2-2; 8 positions match TRBD1. The CDR3 is 17 amino acids. V lost 1 base and J lost 5; bases outside the gene matches: 10. CDR1 is SGHKS and CDR2 is YYEKEE in the germline V gene (reference sequence). The CDR3 spells CASSLYFRQGATGELFF. The CDR3 DNA is TGTGCCAGCAGCTTGTATTTCCGGCAGGGGGCGACCGGGGAGCTGTTTTTT.

The genes are TRBV3-1 (or the pseudogene TRBV3-2) and TRBJ1-2, with TRBD1 matching 8 bases. Trimming cost V 0 bases and J 8 bases; bases outside gene matches: 8. From germline, CDR1 is LGHDT and CDR2 YNNKEL (reference sequence). There are 15 residues in the CDR3. The CDR3 sequence is CASSQDLARGQGYTF. The CDR3 bases are TGTGCCAGCAGCCAAGATCTAGCCAGGGGGCAAGGCTACACCTTC.

The chain is built from TRBV4-2 and TRBJ2-5, with 8 bases that match TRBD1. Germline CDR1 reads LGHNA; CDR2 reads YNFKEQ. The CDR3 sequence is 15 residues long. V dropped 1 base and J dropped 2; count of bases not matched to a gene: 3. The chain's CDR3 is CASSQGQGAQETQYF. The CDR3 nucleotides read TGTGCCAGCAGCCAAGGGCAGGGGGCTCAAGAGACCCAGTACTTC.

The rearrangement joins TRBV7-9 to TRBJ2-7; 8 bases are shared with TRBD2. Looked up from germline, CDR1 is SEHNR and CDR2 is FQNEAQ (reference sequence). CDR3 length: 18 residues. V lost 3 bases and J lost 0; bases outside the gene matches: 13. The CDR3 sequence: CASSFGGGEGGTSYEQYF. The CDR3 DNA is TGTGCCAGCAGCTTCGGGGGGGGAGAGGGAGGCACCTCCTACGAGCAGTACTTC.

The J gene is TRBJ1-5, the V gene TRBV2; no definite D call. V was shortened by 5 bases and J by 3 bases, with 11 bases between the two germline ends. Looked up from germline, CDR1 is SNHLY and CDR2 is FYNNEI. The CDR3 is made up of 14 amino acids. DNA of the CDR3: TGTGCCAGCAGTCAGGACGGATACAATCAGCCCCAGCATTTT. Translating it yields CASSQDGYNQPQHF.

The J gene is TRBJ2-3, the V gene TRBV12-1; TRBD2, the table's D call, was not compared with the DNA. TRBV12-1 counts as a pseudogene. The CDR3 spans 14 residues. For the CDR3, the DNA is TGTGCCAGCACGGGGAGGGGGACTTCAGATACGCAGTATTTT. Translated, it gives CASTGRGTSDTQYF.

The chain uses TRBV9 and TRBJ2-4, with unresolved D. This CDR3 region has 14 residues. V dropped 4 bases and J dropped 5 bases, with 13 bases sitting between them. Germline V lookup: CDR1 SGDLS, CDR2 YYNGEE. In DNA, the CDR3 is TGTGCCAGCAGCCCGACGGTTCAAGAAAACATTCAGTACTTC. Its translation is CASSPTVQENIQYF.

This clone has only one observation. The chain has TRBV3-1 (or the pseudogene TRBV3-2) and TRBJ1-1; no clear D. V lost 1 base and J lost 5, with 5 bases in between. CDR3 length equals 12 residues. The germline V gene encodes CDR1 LGHDT and CDR2 YNNKEL (reference sequence). CDR3 residues: CASSQVPTEAFF. CDR3 bases: TGTGCCAGCAGCCAAGTACCGACTGAAGCTTTCTTT.

The rearrangement joins TRBV5-6 to TRBJ1-5, with D maybe TRBD1 (6 bases). Germline lookup yields CDR1 SGHDT and CDR2 YYEEEE. CDR3 length: 17 residues. Trimming took off 2 bases at V and 4 bases at J, with 19 bases between the two ends. The CDR3 loop reads CASSLSVIQGHNQPQHF. DNA for the CDR3: TGTGCCAGCAGCTTAAGCGTCATACAGGGCCATAATCAGCCCCAGCATTTT.